One and the same sample provided the 17 T cell receptor beta chains below, sequenced in a study of shared T cell receptors in the human thymus. This table comes from immunoSEQ multiplex PCR, and its TCRdb copy is limited to in-frame clones, with some not included. Of more than 550,000 clones in the sample, 87% are singletons; the top ten hold just under 0.0095%. These same data were also listed under a study on human thymus T cells.

The sample comprised thymocytes. The receptors stem from a boy less than two years old with a congenital heart defect.

In nucleotides, the CDR3 is TGTGCCAGCAGTTTAACCGGCATCTCCCGGGACAGGAAAAGCAATCAGCCCCAGCATTTT. Translating it yields CASSLTGISRDRKSNQPQHF. This chain links TRBV28 with TRBJ1-5; 8 nucleotides line up with TRBD1. The trim removed 2 bases at V and 1 base at J, leaving 16 bases unmatched. The CDR3 contains 20 residues. CDR1 and CDR2 from the germline V gene are MDHEN and SYDVKM.

The chain couples TRBV10-1 to TRBJ1-3; weak D call: TRBD1 (6 bases). This CDR3 has 18 amino acids. V lost 6 bases to trimming and J lost 4 bases, with 25 bases between them. CDR1 is WNHNN, CDR2 SYGVQD, per germline (reference sequence). CDR3 region: CASRRRQVTRFWGNTIYF. The CDR3 DNA is TGCGCCAGCAGGAGGAGACAGGTTACTCGGTTTTGGGGAAACACCATATATTTT.

This sequence joins TRBV19 and TRBJ2-2; tentative D call: TRBD1 (5 bases). V was trimmed by 3 bases and J by 0 bases, leaving 11 bases between them. The CDR3 is 16 amino acids. The germline gives CDR1 LNHDA, CDR2 SQIVND (reference sequence). The CDR3 DNA reads TGTGCCAGTAGTATTAAGGGGCCATCGAACACCGGGGAGCTGTTTTTT. As protein: CASSIKGPSNTGELFF.

The CDR3 reads CASRPTPSLGASSYNEQFF. Written as DNA, the CDR3 is TGTGCCAGTAGGCCCACACCATCGTTGGGGGCCTCCTCCTACAATGAGCAGTTCTTC. The chain carries TRBV19 and TRBJ2-1, with D possibly TRBD1 on 6 matching bases. The CDR3 loop spans 19 amino acids. The ends were cut back, 6 bases at V and 0 bases at J, with 24 bases in the middle. The germline CDR1 and CDR2 sequences are LNHDA and SQIVND (reference sequence).

The rearrangement joins TRBV27 to TRBJ2-5; 10 bases are shared with TRBD2. The CDR3 sequence is 19 residues long. Germline V gives CDR1 MNHEY, CDR2 SMNVEV (reference sequence). V gave up 5 bases and J gave up 5 bases; unmatched junction bases: 20. The CDR3 is CASSPRLAGGKLLWETQYF. CDR3 sequence (DNA): TGTGCCAGCAGTCCCCGGTTAGCGGGAGGCAAATTATTATGGGAGACCCAGTACTTC.

This clone showed up just once. J is TRBJ2-3 and V is TRBV14, with TRBD2 identical over 11 bases. The ends lost 5 bases at V and 2 bases at J; junction bases unmatched: 6. CDR3 length: 16 amino acids. Germline V lookup: CDR1 SGHDN, CDR2 FVKESK. As DNA, the CDR3 is TGTGCCAGCAGCAAACGACTAGCGGGAATCACAGATACGCAGTATTTT. Amino acids: CASSKRLAGITDTQYF.

The V call is TRBV7-9, the J call TRBJ2-2, with 7 bases aligning to TRBD1. Trimming took 6 bases from V and 4 from J; bases not matched to a gene: 11. The CDR3 loop spans 16 amino acids. The germline V gene has CDR1 SEHNR and CDR2 FQNEAQ (reference sequence). The CDR3 sequence: CASRPQGISGTGELFF. For the CDR3, the DNA is TGTGCCAGCAGACCACAGGGGATTTCGGGCACCGGGGAGCTGTTTTTT.

The chain links TRBV29-1 to TRBJ2-7, with TRBD1 matching 8 bases. The V and J ends lost 3 bases and 3 bases, in that order; junction bases with no gene match: 7. From germline, CDR1 is SQVTM and CDR2 ANQGSEA. This CDR3 contains 14 residues. The CDR3 DNA reads as TGCAGCGTTGACCGCCCCGGGACAGGCTACGAGCAGTACTTC. It is translated as CSVDRPGTGYEQYF.

This CDR3 is CASSHNITSGPFYEQYF. The CDR3, as DNA: TGCGCCAGCAGCCACAACATTACTAGCGGGCCGTTCTACGAGCAGTACTTC. The rearrangement joins TRBV5-1 to TRBJ2-7, with 9 positions matching TRBD2. CDR3 length: 17 residues. With V trimmed by 4 bases and J by 3 bases, 14 bases remained unmatched. The germline V gene has CDR1 SGHRS and CDR2 YFSETQ.

This clone turned up a few times. This CDR3 is CASSQEGDRENSPLHF. The CDR3 DNA sequence: TGCGCCAGCAGCCAAGAGGGGGACAGGGAGAATTCACCCCTCCACTTT. The chain combines TRBV4-3 with TRBJ1-6, with 9 bases aligning to TRBD1. Per germline, CDR1 LGHNA and CDR2 YSLEER. The J segment lost 7 bases and the V segment lost 0 bases, leaving 4 bases of the junction unmatched. CDR3 length equals 16 residues.

The genes are TRBV5-1 and TRBJ2-2, with 9 bases that match TRBD1. This CDR3 has 16 amino acids. V dropped 1 base and J dropped 0; count of bases not matched to a gene: 1. Germline CDR1 reads SGHRS; CDR2 reads YFSETQ. This CDR3 is CASSLWTGANTGELFF. Here the CDR3 DNA reads TGCGCCAGCAGCTTGTGGACAGGGGCGAACACCGGGGAGCTGTTTTTT.

The chain couples TRBV4-2 to TRBJ1-5; possibly TRBD1 for D (5 bases). The germline V gene encodes CDR1 LGHNA and CDR2 YNFKEQ. The length of the CDR3 is 15 residues. The germline V and J ends were trimmed by 0 bases and 6 bases, with 12 bases remaining between them. CDR3 sequence reads: CASSQDRQFGQPQHF. CDR3 sequence (DNA): TGTGCCAGCAGCCAAGACCGACAGTTCGGTCAGCCCCAGCATTTT.

This clone was found once. The DNA of the CDR3 is TGCGCCAGCAGCTCTACGACTAGCGGGAGTTGTGAGACCCAGTACTTC. It translates to CASSSTTSGSCETQYF. This sequence joins TRBV5-1 and TRBJ2-5, with 12 bases that match TRBD2. Germline CDR1 SGHRS, CDR2 YFSETQ. After removal of 3 bases from V and 5 bases from J, the junction contained 8 bases not matched to a gene. This CDR3 is built from 16 residues.

The genes are TRBV5-4 and TRBJ2-1, with a possible D match to TRBD2 (6 bases). V lost 1 base to trimming and J lost 10 bases, with 24 bases between them. The V gene's germline CDR1 is SGHNT and CDR2 YYREEE (reference sequence). The CDR3 totals 17 residues. The CDR3 spells CASSLPPGEPKRPEQFF. The CDR3, as DNA: TGTGCCAGCAGCTTGCCCCCGGGGGAGCCAAAGAGACCCGAGCAGTTCTTC.

V is TRBV10-3 and J is TRBJ2-5, with 8 positions matching TRBD2. Germline CDR1 ENHRY, CDR2 SYGVKD. Trimming took 6 bases from V and 3 from J; bases not matched to a gene: 6. This CDR3 comprises 14 residues. The chain's CDR3 is CAISKLADEETQYF. CDR3 in DNA: TGTGCCATCAGCAAACTAGCGGATGAAGAGACCCAGTACTTC.

This clone was picked up a small number of times. The chain carries TRBV5-4 and TRBJ1-1, with 9 bases matching TRBD1. The germline V gene encodes CDR1 SGHNT and CDR2 YYREEE (reference sequence). V trimming: 4 bases; J trimming: 3 bases; junction bases outside the gene matches: 10. The CDR3 runs 16 residues. The CDR3 bases are TGTGCCAGCAGCCAAGGTGGGGACAGGGACTACACTGAAGCTTTCTTT. The encoded protein is CASSQGGDRDYTEAFF. Together with reference TRBV5-4 and TRBJ1-1, the CDR3 gives the full variable domain: ETGVTQSPTHLIKTRGQQVTLRCSSQSGHNTVSWYQQALGQGPQFIFQYYREEENGRGNFPPRFSGLQFPNYSSELNVNALELDDSALYLCASSQGGDRDYTEAFFGQGTRLTVV.

The J gene is TRBJ2-1, the V gene TRBV13; TRBD2 matches at 8 bases. The CDR3 consists of 16 residues. Germline-derived CDR1 and CDR2 are PRHDT and FYEKMQ (reference sequence). The trim removed 0 bases at V and 5 bases at J, leaving 6 bases unmatched. CDR3 DNA: TGTGCCAGCAGCTTAGGAGTAGCGGGGTTCGACAATGAGCAGTTCTTC. As protein: CASSLGVAGFDNEQFF. Filled out from reference TRBV13 and TRBJ2-1, the complete variable domain reads AAGVIQSPRHLIKEKRETATLKCYPIPRHDTVYWYQQGPGQDPQFLISFYEKMQSDKGSIPDRFSAQQFSDYHSELNMSSLELGDSALYFCASSLGVAGFDNEQFFGPGTRLTVL.